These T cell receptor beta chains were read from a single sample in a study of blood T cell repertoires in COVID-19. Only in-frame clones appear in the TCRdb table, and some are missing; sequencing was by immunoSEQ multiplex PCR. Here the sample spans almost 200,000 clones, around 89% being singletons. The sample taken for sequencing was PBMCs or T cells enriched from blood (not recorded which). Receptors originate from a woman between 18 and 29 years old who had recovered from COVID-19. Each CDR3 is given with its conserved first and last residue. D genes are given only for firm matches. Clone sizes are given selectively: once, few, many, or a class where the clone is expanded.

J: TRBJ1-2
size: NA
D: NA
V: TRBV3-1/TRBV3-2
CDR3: CASSPLVGEDGYTF
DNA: TGTGCCAGCAGCCCACTCGTAGGGGAGGATGGCTACACCTTC

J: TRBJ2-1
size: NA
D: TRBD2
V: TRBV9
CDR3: CASSVASGGSSYNEQFF
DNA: TGTGCCAGCAGCGTAGCAAGCGGGGGGAGCTCCTACAATGAGCAGTTCTTC

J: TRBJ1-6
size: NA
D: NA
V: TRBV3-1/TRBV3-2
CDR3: CASSQEKGLLDSPLHF
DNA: TGTGCCAGCAGCCAAGAGAAGGGGTTGTTAGATTCACCCCTCCACTTT

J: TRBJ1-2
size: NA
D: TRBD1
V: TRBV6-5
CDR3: CASSTGEYGYTF
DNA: TGTGCCAGCAGTACAGGGGAGTATGGCTACACCTTC

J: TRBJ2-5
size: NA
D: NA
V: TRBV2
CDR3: CASSRDTHQETQYF
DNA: TGTGCCAGCAGCCGGGACACCCACCAAGAGACCCAGTACTTC

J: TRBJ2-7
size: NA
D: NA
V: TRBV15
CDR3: CATSGGTVSYEQYF
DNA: TGTGCCACCAGCGGGGGGACCGTCTCCTACGAGCAGTACTTC

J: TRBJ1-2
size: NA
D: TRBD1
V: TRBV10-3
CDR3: CAISESGQGEGYTF
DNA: TGTGCCATCAGTGAGTCGGGACAGGGTGAAGGCTACACCTTC

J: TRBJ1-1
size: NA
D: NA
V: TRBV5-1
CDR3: CASSLNPEGFTEAFF
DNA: TGCGCCAGCAGCTTGAATCCGGAGGGGTTCACTGAAGCTTTCTTT

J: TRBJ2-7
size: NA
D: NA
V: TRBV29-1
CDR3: CSVELYYEQYF
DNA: TGCAGCGTTGAGTTATACTACGAGCAGTACTTC

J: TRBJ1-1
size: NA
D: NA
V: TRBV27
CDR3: CGRGRAEAFF
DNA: TGCGGGAGAGGAAGAGCTGAAGCTTTCTTT

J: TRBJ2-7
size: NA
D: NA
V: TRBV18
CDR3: CASSPRGVAYEQYF
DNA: TGTGCCAGCTCACCACGGGGGGTGGCGTACGAGCAGTACTTC

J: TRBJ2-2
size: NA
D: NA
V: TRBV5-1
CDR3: CASSLDSRDTGELFF
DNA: TGCGCCAGCAGCTTGGATAGCAGGGACACCGGGGAGCTGTTTTTT

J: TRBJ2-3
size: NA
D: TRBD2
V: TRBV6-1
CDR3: CASSGVRRGGWGTDTQYF
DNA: TGTGCCAGCAGTGGAGTTAGGCGGGGGGGCTGGGGCACAGATACGCAGTATTTT

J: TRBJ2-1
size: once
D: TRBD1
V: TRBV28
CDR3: CASSLAPWTGERRPVYNEQFF
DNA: TGTGCCAGCAGTCTAGCACCTTGGACAGGGGAGCGCCGTCCGGTATACAATGAGCAGTTCTTC

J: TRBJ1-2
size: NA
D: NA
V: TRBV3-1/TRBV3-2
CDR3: CASSRGGLEIYGYTF
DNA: TGTGCCAGCAGCCGTGGGGGACTGGAGATATATGGCTACACCTTC

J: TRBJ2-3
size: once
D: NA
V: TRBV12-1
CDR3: CASSQGQEKQYF
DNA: TGTGCCAGCAGCCAGGGACAGGAGAAGCAGTATTTT

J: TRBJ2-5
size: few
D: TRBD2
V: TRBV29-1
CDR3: CSVAGLAQETQYF
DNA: TGCAGCGTGGCTGGACTAGCGCAAGAGACCCAGTACTTC

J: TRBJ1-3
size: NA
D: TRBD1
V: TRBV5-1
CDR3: CASSTSGPGTASGTIYF
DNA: TGCGCCAGCAGCACCTCCGGCCCCGGGACAGCGTCTGGCACCATATATTTT

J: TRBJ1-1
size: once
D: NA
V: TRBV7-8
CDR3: CASSTHRDTEAFF
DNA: TGTGCCAGCAGCACGCACAGGGACACTGAAGCTTTCTTT

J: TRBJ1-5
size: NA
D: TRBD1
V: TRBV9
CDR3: CASSAGGGSNQPQHF
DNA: TGTGCCAGCAGCGCAGGGGGAGGAAGCAATCAGCCCCAGCATTTT

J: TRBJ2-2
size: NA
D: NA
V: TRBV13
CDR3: CASSFSRSAGTGELFF
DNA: TGTGCCAGCAGCTTTTCGCGATCAGCAGGGACCGGGGAGCTGTTTTTT

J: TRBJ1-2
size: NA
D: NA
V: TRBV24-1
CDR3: CATSDSRGGGVSGYTF
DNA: TGTGCCACCAGTGACTCCCGTGGGGGAGGAGTGAGTGGCTACACCTTC

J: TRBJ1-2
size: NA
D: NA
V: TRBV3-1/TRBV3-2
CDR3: CASSQEDNGYTF
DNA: TGTGCCAGCAGCCAAGAGGACAATGGCTACACCTTC

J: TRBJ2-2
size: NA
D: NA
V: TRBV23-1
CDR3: CASSQSIGRGDEIGAGELFF
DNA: TGCGCCAGCAGTCAATCTATCGGCAGGGGTGATGAAATAGGGGCCGGGGAGCTGTTTTTT

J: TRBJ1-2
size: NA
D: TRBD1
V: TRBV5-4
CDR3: CASSLWTGSNSNYGYTF
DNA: TGTGCCAGCAGCTTATGGACAGGGAGTAACTCTAACTATGGCTACACCTTC

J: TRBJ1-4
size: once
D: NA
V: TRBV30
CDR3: CAWSMGRGTATNEKLFF
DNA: TGTGCCTGGAGTATGGGGCGCGGGACCGCAACTAATGAAAAACTGTTTTTT

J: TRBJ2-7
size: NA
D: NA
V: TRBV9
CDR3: CASSVDGRGPGVQYF
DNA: TGTGCCAGCAGCGTAGACGGCAGAGGGCCTGGGGTGCAGTACTTC

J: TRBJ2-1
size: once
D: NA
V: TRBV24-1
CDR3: CATSDGGAGSDEQFF
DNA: TGTGCCACCAGTGACGGAGGGGCAGGCTCAGACGAGCAGTTCTTC

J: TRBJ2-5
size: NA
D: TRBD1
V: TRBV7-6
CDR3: CASSVGQGKTQYF
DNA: TGTGCCAGCAGCGTAGGACAGGGGAAGACCCAGTACTTC

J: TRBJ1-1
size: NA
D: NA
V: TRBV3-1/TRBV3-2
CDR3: CASSHPDGTEAFF
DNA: TGTGCCAGCAGCCACCCCGACGGGACTGAAGCTTTCTTT

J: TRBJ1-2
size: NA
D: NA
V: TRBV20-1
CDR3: CSASEGVYGYTF
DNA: TGCAGTGCTAGTGAAGGGGTCTATGGCTACACCTTC

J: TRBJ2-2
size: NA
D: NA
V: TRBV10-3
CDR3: CAIRGTTNTGELFF
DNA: TGTGCCATCAGGGGGACAACGAACACCGGGGAGCTGTTTTTT

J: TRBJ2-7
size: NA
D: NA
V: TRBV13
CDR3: CASSLSLYEQYF
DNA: TGTGCCAGCAGCCTATCACTATACGAGCAGTACTTC

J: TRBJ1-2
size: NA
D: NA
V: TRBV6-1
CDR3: CASSEARANYGYTF
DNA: TGTGCCAGCAGTGAAGCGCGAGCTAACTATGGCTACACCTTC

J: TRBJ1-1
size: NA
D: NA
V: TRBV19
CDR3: CASSIFAGNTEAFF
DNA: TGTGCCAGTAGTATCTTCGCAGGGAACACTGAAGCTTTCTTT

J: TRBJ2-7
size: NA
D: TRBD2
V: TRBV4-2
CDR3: CASSQETSGAAYEQYF
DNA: TGTGCCAGCAGCCAGGAGACTAGCGGGGCAGCCTACGAGCAGTACTTC

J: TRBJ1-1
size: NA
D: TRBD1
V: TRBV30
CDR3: CAWFRGDRDSPTNTEAFF
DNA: TGTGCCTGGTTCAGGGGGGACAGGGACTCTCCGACGAACACTGAAGCTTTCTTT

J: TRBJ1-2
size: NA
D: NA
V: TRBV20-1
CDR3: CSASRVTAANYGYTF
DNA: TGCAGTGCTAGTCGGGTAACAGCGGCTAACTATGGCTACACCTTC

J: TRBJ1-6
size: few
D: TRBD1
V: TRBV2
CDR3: CATGDRSNSPLHF
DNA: TGTGCCACCGGGGACAGATCAAATTCACCCCTCCACTTT

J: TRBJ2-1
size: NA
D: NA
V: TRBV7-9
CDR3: CASSPYTTYNEQFF
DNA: TGTGCCAGCAGCCCATACACAACCTACAATGAGCAGTTCTTC

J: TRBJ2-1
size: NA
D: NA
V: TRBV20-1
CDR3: CSVGDNEQFF
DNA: TGCAGTGTGGGAGACAATGAGCAGTTCTTC

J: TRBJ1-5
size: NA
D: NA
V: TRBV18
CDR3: CASSHRDGNQPQHF
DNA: TGTGCCAGCTCACACAGGGATGGCAATCAGCCCCAGCATTTT

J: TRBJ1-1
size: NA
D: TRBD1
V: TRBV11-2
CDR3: CASSLGFTGTGDYNTEAFF
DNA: TGTGCCAGCAGCTTAGGGTTTACTGGGACAGGGGATTATAACACTGAAGCTTTCTTT

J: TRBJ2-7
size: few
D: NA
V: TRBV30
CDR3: CAWTTGRDYEQYF
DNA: TGTGCCTGGACCACGGGTCGGGACTACGAGCAGTACTTC

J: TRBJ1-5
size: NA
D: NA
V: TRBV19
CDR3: CASSDPRQDLSNQPQHF
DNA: TGTGCCAGTAGTGATCCCCGACAGGACCTAAGCAATCAGCCCCAGCATTTT

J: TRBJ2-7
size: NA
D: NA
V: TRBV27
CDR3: CASSYTSSYEQYF
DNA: TGTGCCAGCAGTTATACTAGCTCCTACGAGCAGTACTTC

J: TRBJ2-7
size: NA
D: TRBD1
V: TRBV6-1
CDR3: CASSERTGLGHEQYF
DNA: TGTGCCAGCAGTGAGAGGACAGGTTTGGGACACGAGCAGTACTTC

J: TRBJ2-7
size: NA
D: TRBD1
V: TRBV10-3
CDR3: CAISEGQGLYEQYF
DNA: TGTGCCATCAGTGAGGGACAGGGGTTGTACGAGCAGTACTTC

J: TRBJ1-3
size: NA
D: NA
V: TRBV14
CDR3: CASSQIRRITGRGNTIYF
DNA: TGTGCCAGCAGCCAGATCCGCCGAATAACAGGGCGGGGAAACACCATATATTTT

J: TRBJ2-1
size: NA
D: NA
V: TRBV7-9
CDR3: CASSTADNEQFF
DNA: TGTGCCAGCAGCACAGCGGATAATGAGCAGTTCTTC

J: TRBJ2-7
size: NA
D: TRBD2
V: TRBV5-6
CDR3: CASSLGASGVFYEQYF
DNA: TGTGCCAGCAGCTTGGGCGCTAGCGGGGTATTTTACGAGCAGTACTTC

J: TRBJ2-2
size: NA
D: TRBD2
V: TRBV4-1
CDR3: CASSQGSPGRGKRTGELFF
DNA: TGCGCCAGCAGCCAAGGGAGCCCCGGGCGGGGGAAACGAACCGGGGAGCTGTTTTTT

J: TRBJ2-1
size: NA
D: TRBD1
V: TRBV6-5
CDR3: CASRLTGTGFSEQFF
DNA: TGTGCCAGCCGCCTCACGGGGACAGGGTTCAGTGAGCAGTTCTTC

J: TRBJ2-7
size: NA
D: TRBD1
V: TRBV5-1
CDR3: CASSLGDRGEQYF
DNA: TGCGCCAGCAGCTTGGGGGACAGGGGCGAGCAGTACTTC

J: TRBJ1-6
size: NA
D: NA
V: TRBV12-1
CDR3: CASSNQRDRGIPYNSPLHF
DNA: TGTGCCAGCAGCAACCAAAGGGACAGGGGGATCCCCTATAATTCACCCCTCCACTTT